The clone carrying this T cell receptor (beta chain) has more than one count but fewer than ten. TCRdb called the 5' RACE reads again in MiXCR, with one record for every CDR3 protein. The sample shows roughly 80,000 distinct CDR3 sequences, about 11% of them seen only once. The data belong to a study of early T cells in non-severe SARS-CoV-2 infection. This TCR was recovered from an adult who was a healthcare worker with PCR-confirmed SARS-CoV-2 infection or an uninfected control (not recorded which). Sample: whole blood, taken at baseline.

Written as DNA, the CDR3 is TGTGCCAGCAGTCAGAGAACAGGGGGCACAGATACGCAGTATTTT. This sequence encodes CASSQRTGGTDTQYF. The chain links TRBV12-3 or TRBV12-4 to TRBJ2-3; 7 nucleotides match TRBD1. The junction had 6 bases not matched to a gene; V was cut back by 5 bases and J by 1 base. The CDR3 consists of 15 residues.